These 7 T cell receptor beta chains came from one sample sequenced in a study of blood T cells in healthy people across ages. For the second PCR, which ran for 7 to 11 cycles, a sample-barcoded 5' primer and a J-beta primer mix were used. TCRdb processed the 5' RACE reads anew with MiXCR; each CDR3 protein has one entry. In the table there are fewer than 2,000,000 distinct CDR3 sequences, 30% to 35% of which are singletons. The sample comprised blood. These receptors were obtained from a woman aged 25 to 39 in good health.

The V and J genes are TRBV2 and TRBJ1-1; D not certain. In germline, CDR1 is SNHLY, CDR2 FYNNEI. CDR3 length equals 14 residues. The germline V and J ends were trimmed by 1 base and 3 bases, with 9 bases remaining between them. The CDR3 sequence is CASSEGRTHTEAFF. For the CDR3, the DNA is TGTGCCAGCAGTGAAGGACGAACGCACACTGAAGCTTTCTTT. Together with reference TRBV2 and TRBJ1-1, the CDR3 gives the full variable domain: EPEVTQTPSHQVTQMGQEVILRCVPISNHLYFYWYRQILGQKVEFLVSFYNNEISEKSEIFDDQFSVERPDGSNFTLKIRSTKLEDSAMYFCASSEGRTHTEAFFGQGTRLTVV.

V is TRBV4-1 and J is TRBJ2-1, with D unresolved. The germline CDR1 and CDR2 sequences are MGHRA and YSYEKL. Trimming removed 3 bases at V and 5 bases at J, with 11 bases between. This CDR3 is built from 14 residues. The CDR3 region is CASSHGRTNNEQFF. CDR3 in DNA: TGCGCCAGCAGCCACGGCAGAACAAACAATGAGCAGTTCTTC.

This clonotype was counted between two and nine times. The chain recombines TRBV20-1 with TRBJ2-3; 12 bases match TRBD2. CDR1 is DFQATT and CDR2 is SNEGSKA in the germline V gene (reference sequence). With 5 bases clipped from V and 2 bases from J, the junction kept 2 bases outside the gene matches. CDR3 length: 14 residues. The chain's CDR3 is CSAGLAGFTDTQYF. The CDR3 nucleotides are TGCAGTGCTGGACTAGCGGGGTTCACAGATACGCAGTATTTT.

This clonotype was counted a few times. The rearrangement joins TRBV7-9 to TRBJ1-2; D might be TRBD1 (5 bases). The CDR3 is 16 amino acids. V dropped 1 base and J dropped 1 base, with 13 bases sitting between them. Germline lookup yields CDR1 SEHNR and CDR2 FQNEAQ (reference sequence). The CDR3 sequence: CASSLGWGGSNYGYTF. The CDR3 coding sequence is TGTGCCAGCAGCTTAGGTTGGGGCGGCAGTAACTATGGCTACACCTTC.

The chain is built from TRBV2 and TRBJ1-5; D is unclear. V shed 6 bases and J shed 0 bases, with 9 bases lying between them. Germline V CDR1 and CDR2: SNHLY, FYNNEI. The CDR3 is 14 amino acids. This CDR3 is CASSPLFSNQPQHF. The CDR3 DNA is TGTGCCAGCAGCCCCCTGTTTAGCAATCAGCCCCAGCATTTT.

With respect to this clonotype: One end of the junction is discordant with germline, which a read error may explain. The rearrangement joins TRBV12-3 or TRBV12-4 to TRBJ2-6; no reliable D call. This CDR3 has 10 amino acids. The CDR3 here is CASSSDVRTF. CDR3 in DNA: TGTGCCAGCAGTAGCGACGTCCGGACTTTC.

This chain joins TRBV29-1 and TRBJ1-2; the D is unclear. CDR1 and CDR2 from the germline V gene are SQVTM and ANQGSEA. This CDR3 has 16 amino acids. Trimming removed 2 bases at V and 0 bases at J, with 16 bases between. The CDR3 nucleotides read TGCAGCGTTGAACTAGATAATGCAGACCCTAACTATGGCTACACCTTC. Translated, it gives CSVELDNADPNYGYTF. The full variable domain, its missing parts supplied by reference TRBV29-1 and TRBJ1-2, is SAVISQKPSRDICQRGTSLTIQCQVDSQVTMMFWYRQQPGQSLTLIATANQGSEATYESGFVIDKFPISRPNLTFSTLTVSNMSPEDSSIYLCSVELDNADPNYGYTFGSGTRLTVV.